This TCR beta chain is drawn from a study of blood T cell repertoires in COVID-19. Study information: Sites in the United States, Italy and Spain provided acute and convalescent COVID-19 samples. Nucleic acid was either cDNA or gDNA, and it came from T cells, B-cell-depleted T cells, or PBMCs.

In the study's own analysis: Reference gene primer amplification yielded estimated nucleated cell counts. Data came from immunoSEQ multiplex PCR; TCRdb stores just in-frame clones and leaves some out. V and J calls and clone size come straight from that table; D and trimming were deduced from the DNA. The table shows about 140,000 clones, with around 86% occurring only once. The germline CDR1 and CDR2 sequences are SNHLY and FYNNEI. The CDR3 spans 12 residues. The V end was cut by 5 bases, the J end by 4 bases, with 9 bases between. This sequence originates from a human donor in a cohort sampled during active COVID-19. Input material: peripheral blood. The V call is TRBV2, the J call TRBJ2-7, with a weak D call TRBD1 (6 bases). CDR3 sequence: CASSTDRYEQYF. CDR3 DNA sequence: TGTGCCAGCAGTACAGACAGGTACGAGCAGTACTTC.